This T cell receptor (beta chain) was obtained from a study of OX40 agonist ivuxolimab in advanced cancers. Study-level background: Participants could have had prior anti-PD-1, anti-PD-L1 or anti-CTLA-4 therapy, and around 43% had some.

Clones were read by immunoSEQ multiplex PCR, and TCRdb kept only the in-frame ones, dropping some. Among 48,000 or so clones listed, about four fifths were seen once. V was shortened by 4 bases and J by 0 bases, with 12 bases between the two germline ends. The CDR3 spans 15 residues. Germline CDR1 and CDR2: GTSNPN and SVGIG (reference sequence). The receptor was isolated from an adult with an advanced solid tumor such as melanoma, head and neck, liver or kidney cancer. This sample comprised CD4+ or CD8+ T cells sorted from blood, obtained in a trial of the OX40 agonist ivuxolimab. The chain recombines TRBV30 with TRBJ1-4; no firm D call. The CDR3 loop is CAWNQGGATNEKLFF. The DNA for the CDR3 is TGTGCCTGGAACCAAGGTGGTGCAACTAATGAAAAACTGTTTTTT.